This record looks at one T cell receptor (beta chain) sequence and its context. The source of the sample is a study of blood T cell repertoires in COVID-19. For the study at large: Samples representing acute and convalescent COVID-19 were sourced from the United States, Italy and Spain. PBMCs, B-cell-depleted T cells, or T cells provided the cDNA or gDNA that made up the material.

Trimming took 4 bases from V and 1 from J, leaving 9 bases between them. CDR1 and CDR2 (germline): KGHDR, SFDVKD. The CDR3 covers 14 residues. Authors' methods: Amplification of reference gene primers provided the estimated nucleated cell counts. The protocol was immunoSEQ multiplex PCR, while the TCRdb copy is restricted to in-frame clones and leaves out a portion. The D gene and trimming were derived from the DNA, and the V and J assignments and clone size from that table. The profile shows roughly 97,000 clones, approximately 80% of them singletons. The sample was peripheral blood. This TCR came from a man aged 65 to 85 with acute or convalescent COVID-19. The chain links TRBV24-1 to TRBJ1-2; D is unresolved. CDR3 coding DNA: TGTGCCACCAGTGACGTTGACATTAACTATGGCTACACCTTC. Its protein is CATSDVDINYGYTF.